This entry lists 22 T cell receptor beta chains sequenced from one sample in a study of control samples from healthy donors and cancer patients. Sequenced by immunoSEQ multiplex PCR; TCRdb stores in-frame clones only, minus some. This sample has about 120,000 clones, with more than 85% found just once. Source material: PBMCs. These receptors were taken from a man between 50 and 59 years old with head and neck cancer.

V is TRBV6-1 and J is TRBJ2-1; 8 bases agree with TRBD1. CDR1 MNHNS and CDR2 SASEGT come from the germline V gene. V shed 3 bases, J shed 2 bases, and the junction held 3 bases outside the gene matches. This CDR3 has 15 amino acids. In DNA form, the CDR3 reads TGTGCCAGCAGTGACCGGGACAGGCCCTACAATGAGCAGTTCTTC. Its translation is CASSDRDRPYNEQFF.

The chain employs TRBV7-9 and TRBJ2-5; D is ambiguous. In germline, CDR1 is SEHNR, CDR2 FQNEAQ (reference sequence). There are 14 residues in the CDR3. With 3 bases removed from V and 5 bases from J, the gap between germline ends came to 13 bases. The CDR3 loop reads CASSFGLMLETQYF. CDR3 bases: TGTGCCAGCAGCTTTGGTCTTATGTTGGAGACCCAGTACTTC. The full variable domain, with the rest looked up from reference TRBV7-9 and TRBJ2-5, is DTGVSQNPRHKITKRGQNVTFRCDPISEHNRLYWYRQTLGQGPEFLTYFQNEAQLEKSRLLSDRFSAERPKGSFSTLEIQRTEQGDSAMYLCASSFGLMLETQYFGPGTRLLVL.

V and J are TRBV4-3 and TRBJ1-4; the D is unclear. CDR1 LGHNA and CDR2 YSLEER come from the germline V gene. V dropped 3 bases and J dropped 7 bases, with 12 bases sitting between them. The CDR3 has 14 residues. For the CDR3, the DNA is TGCGCCAGCAGCCAGGGATCCAAATCTGAAAAACTGTTTTTT. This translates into CASSQGSKSEKLFF.

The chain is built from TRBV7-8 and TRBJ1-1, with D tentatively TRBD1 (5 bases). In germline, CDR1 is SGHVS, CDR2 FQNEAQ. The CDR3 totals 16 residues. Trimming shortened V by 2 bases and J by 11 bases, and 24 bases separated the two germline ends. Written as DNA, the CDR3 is TGTGCCAGCAGCTTAAATCGGCAGGGCATAGGCTCCGGGGCTTTCTTT. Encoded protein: CASSLNRQGIGSGAFF.

CDR3 loop: CASSGQGYPEAFF. As DNA, the CDR3 is TGTGCCAGTAGTGGACAGGGATACCCTGAAGCTTTCTTT. The genes are TRBV19 and TRBJ1-1; 8 bases agree with TRBD1. J gave up 6 bases and V 5 bases, and 5 bases lay outside the gene matches. Germline CDR1 and CDR2: LNHDA and SQIVND (reference sequence). This CDR3 comprises 13 residues.

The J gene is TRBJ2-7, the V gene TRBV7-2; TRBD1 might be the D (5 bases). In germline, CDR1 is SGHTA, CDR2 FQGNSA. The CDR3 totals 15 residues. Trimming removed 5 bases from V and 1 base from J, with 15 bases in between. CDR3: CASSPGLGRSYEQYF. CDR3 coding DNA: TGTGCCAGCAGCCCAGGGTTGGGGCGATCCTACGAGCAGTACTTC.

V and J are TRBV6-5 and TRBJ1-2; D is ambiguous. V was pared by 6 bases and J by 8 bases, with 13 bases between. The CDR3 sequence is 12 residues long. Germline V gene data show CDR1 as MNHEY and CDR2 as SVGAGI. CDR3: CASSRPPMGYTF. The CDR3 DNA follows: TGTGCCAGCAGCCGCCCCCCTATGGGCTACACCTTC.

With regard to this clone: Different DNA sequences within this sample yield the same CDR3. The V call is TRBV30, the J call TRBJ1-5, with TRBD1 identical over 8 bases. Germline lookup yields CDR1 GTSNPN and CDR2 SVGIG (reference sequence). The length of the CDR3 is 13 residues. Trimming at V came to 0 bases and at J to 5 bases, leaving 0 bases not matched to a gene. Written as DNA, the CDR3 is TGTGCCTGGAGTGTACAGGGGGATCAGCCCCAGCATTTT. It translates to CAWSVQGDQPQHF.

The CDR3 DNA is TGTGCCTGGAGTGCCAGGGGCGTCAATCAGCCCCAGCATTTT. Amino acid sequence: CAWSARGVNQPQHF. This chain links TRBV30 with TRBJ1-5, with TRBD1 as a possible D gene (6 bases). Looked up from germline, CDR1 is GTSNPN and CDR2 is SVGIG (reference sequence). The CDR3 extends over 14 amino acids. V was clipped by 1 base and J by 3 bases, with 10 bases between them.

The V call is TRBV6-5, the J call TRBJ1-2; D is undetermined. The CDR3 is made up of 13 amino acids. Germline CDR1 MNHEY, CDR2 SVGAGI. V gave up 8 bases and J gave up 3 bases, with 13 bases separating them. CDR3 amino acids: CASSAGSDYGYTF. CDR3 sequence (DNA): TGTGCCAGCTCCGCGGGGTCGGACTATGGCTACACCTTC.

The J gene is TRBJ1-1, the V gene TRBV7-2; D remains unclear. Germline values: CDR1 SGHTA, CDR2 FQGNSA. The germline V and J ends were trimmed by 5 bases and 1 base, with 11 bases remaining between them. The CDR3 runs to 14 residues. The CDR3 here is CASSVYTANTEAFF. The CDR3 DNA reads TGTGCCAGCAGCGTTTACACAGCGAACACTGAAGCTTTCTTT.

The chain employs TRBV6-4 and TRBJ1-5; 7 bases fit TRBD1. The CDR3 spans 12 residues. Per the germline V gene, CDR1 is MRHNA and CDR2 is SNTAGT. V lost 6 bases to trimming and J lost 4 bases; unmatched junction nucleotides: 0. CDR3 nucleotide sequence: TGTGCCAGCAGGACAGGGAATCAGCCCCAGCATTTT. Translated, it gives CASRTGNQPQHF.

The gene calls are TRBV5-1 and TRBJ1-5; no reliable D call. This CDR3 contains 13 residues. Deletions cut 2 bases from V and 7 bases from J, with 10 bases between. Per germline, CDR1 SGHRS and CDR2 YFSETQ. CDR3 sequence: CASSFDGSQPQHF. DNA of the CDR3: TGCGCCAGCAGCTTCGACGGGTCCCAGCCCCAGCATTTT. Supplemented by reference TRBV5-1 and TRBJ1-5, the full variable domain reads KAGVTQTPRYLIKTRGQQVTLSCSPISGHRSVSWYQQTPGQGLQFLFEYFSETQRNKGNFPGRFSGRQFSNSRSEMNVSTLELGDSALYLCASSFDGSQPQHFGDGTRLSIL.

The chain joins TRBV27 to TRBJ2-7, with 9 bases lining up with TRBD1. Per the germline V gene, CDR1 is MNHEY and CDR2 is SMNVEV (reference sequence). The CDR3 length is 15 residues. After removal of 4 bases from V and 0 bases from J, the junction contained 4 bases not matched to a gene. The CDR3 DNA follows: TGTGCCAGCAGTTGGGGACAGGGTGGCTCCTACGAGCAGTACTTC. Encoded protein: CASSWGQGGSYEQYF.

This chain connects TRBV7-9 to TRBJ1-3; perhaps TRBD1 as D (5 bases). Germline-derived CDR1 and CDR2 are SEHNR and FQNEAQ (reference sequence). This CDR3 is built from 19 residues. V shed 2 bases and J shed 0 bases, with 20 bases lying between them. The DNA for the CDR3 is TGTGCCAGCAGCTTACTAGGCAGGGCGGCCACGATCTCTGGAAACACCATATATTTT. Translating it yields CASSLLGRAATISGNTIYF.

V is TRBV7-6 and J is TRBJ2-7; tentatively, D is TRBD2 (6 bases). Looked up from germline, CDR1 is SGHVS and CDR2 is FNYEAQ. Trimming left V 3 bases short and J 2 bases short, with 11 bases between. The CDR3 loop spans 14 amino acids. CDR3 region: CASSFGGEAYEQYF. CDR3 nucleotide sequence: TGTGCCAGCAGCTTCGGCGGGGAGGCCTACGAGCAGTACTTC.

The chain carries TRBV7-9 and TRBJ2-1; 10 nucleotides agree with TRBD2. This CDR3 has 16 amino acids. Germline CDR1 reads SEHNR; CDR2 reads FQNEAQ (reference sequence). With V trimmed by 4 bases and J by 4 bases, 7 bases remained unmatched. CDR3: CASSSASGGPYNEQFF. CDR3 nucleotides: TGTGCCAGCAGCTCTGCTAGCGGGGGCCCATACAATGAGCAGTTCTTC.

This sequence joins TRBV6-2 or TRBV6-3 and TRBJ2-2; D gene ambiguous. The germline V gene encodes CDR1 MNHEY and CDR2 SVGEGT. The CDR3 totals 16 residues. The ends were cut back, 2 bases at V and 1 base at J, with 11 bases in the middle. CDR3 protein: CASSYRATRNTGELFF. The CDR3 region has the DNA TGTGCCAGCAGTTACCGGGCGACTCGGAACACCGGGGAGCTGTTTTTT.

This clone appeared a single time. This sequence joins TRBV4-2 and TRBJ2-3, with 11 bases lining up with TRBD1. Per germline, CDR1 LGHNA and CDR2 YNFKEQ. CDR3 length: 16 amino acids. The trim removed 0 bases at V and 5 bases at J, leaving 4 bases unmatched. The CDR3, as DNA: TGTGCCAGCAGCCAAGAATCCGGGACAGGGGGAGATACGCAGTATTTT. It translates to CASSQESGTGGDTQYF.

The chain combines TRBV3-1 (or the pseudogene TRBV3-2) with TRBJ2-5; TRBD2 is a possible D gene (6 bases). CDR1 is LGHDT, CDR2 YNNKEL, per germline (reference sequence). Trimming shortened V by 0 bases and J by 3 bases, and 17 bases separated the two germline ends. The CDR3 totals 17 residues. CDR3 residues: CASSQEPTFREKETQYF. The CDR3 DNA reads TGTGCCAGCAGCCAAGAACCGACGTTTCGGGAGAAAGAGACCCAGTACTTC.

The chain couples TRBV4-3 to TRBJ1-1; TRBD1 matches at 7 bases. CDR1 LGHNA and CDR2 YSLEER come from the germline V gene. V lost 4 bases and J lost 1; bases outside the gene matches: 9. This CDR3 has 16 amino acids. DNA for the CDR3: TGCGCCAGCAGCCCCGGGACAGCGCCCCCGAACACTGAAGCTTTCTTT. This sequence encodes CASSPGTAPPNTEAFF.

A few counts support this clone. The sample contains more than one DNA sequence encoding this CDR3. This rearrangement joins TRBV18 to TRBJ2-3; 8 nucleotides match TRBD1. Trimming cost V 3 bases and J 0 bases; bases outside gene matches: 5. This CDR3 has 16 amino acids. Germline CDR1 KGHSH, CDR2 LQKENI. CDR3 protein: CASSPGTGFSTDTQYF. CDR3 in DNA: TGTGCCAGCTCACCGGGGACAGGCTTCAGCACAGATACGCAGTATTTT.